This TCR beta chain was identified during a study of cytomegalovirus exposure and HLA in healthy donors (dated by TCRdb to about 2017). About the investigation overall: An earlier analysis of a few hundred of the donors reported approximately 260 Gb of sequence data and about 120 million unique TCR beta sequences obtained from about 180 million T cells. Donor age, sex, ethnicity and CMV serostatus were compiled alongside the repertoire data. Approximately 310 gigabases of sequencing data and approximately 84 million unique TCR sequences were included in an early release covering about 600 HLA-typed donors. Every discovery cohort repertoire had been produced on one sequencing platform. An earlier analysis of fewer than 700 of the donors applied high-throughput TCR beta sequencing to assess whether each TCR beta V gene segment acted as functional or pseudogenic. The study used immunosequencing to profile the T cell repertoires of 670 or so subjects and linked those repertoires to cytomegalovirus serostatus. HLA typing included class I and class II loci at four-digit resolution. To predict cytomegalovirus infection status, the study brought together high-throughput TCR immunosequencing, statistical association of individual TCRs with disease status, and machine learning. Besides the first cohort of around 700 subjects, a separate validation cohort made up of 90 to 150 different subjects was used. Rather than drawing on any new phenotypic data, the later analysis identified candidate immune exposures from TCR beta sequences and the way those sequences occurred across donors. The number of typed donors differed by locus: about 629-630 for A, B, C, DRB1 and DQB1; approximately 530 for DQA1; some 610 for DPA1; and around 450 for DPB1. A later analysis re-analyzed previously published TCR beta repertoires from 550 to 700 donors and added high-resolution HLA genotyping to study TCR occurrence patterns. Of the roughly 390 genotyped donors, approximately 83% fell in the genetic ancestry cluster associated with self-reported Caucasian donors. The study aimed to test whether cataloging public T cell receptors could reveal signatures of past pathogen exposure. Among 350 to 400 genotyped donors of the cohort, an average of around 240,000 unique TCR beta nucleotide sequences were sequenced per donor, around 18% of them non-productive. A later genetic analysis used genome-wide SNP genotypes for about 60% of the roughly 670 donors, treating that subset as a discovery cohort. Because of strong linkage in the cohort, roughly five DR-DQ haplotypes were treated as single units for association and clustering.

The cohort consisted of 600 or so healthy bone marrow donors. Cohort members were all nominally healthy when sampled, although unrecorded immune exposures were likely present. The donor was CMV seropositive and was included in the group of 250 to 300 seropositive cohort members. A peripheral blood sample was collected from each donor, and TCR beta sequencing was performed on peripheral blood mononuclear cells. The Qiagen DNeasy Blood Extraction Kit was used to extract genomic DNA from the blood cell samples. The research as a whole found: The classifier was reported to diagnose cytomegalovirus status with high specificity and sensitivity in both the original cohort and the validation cohort. Presence/absence analyses assumed roughly uniform sequencing depth across donors, an assumption that may not hold. Compared with the approximately 720-donor mean, donors in an Asian-associated ancestry cluster had fewer N-insertions in productive TCRs, according to a later genetic analysis. For the cohort, immune exposure information was limited to CMV serostatus. In a later analysis, TCR association rates were found to vary across HLA loci, with the most associated TCRs seen for DRB1 alleles and the fewest for HLA-C alleles. Broadly in line with IMGT annotations, most TCR beta V segments showed up in productive rearrangements about 87% or about 30% of the time in an earlier analysis of under 700 of the donors. The authors suggested that the approach could potentially be extended to other disease states and immunological phenotypes. Some IMGT-functional V segments, including TRBV6-2 and TRBV6-3, could not be distinguished by the 87-base-pair reads and were therefore excluded. Several of the top co-occurrence clusters appeared to be linked to parvovirus B19, influenza, CMV and Epstein-Barr virus, according to a later analysis. A later analysis found that HLA-associated TCR beta chains were more clonally expanded and had lower generation probabilities than equally common non-associated chains. A later analysis found that most CMV-associated TCR beta chains appeared HLA-restricted, with HLA associations seemingly driven largely by CMV exposure. A later genetic analysis associated a missense DCLRE1C variant with V-gene and J-gene trimming of TCR beta chains, and an independent cohort replicated the association. In this cohort, only TCR beta chains were sequenced, and detectable features were limited by the absence of alpha or paired-chain data. Correlated functional status among segregating V segments might reflect linkage disequilibrium, but an unknown experimental factor could not be ruled out. Specific HLA alleles were associated with 16,951 TCR beta sequences at a false discovery rate of 0.05 in a later analysis. While some public TCRs were present in many individuals, most TCR sequences turned up only very rarely across donors. Assigning TCR associations to individual alleles was difficult when HLA alleles, especially DR and DQ, strongly co-occurred. In vitro tests confirmed that three of the cytomegalovirus-associated TCR beta chains recognize cytomegalovirus antigens. A further reported finding was that TCR beta sequences accurately predicted the HLA-A and HLA-B alleles for most subjects in the first cohort. Because counts were too low, roughly 17 rarely observed V segments, including chromosome 9 orphons, were left out of the earlier analysis of 500 to 750 of the donors. A group of highly shared sequence variants was considered likely to be a technical artifact of the sequencing pipeline. A total of 164 TCR beta chains were listed by the study as associated with cytomegalovirus. Because HLA typing was missing for some donors at each locus, association tests included only the typed subset.

Cut back by 0 bases and 1 base, the V and J ends lie 13 bases apart. The CDR1 and CDR2 encoded by the germline V gene are SGDLS and YYNGEE. Inclusive of the bounding cysteine and phenylalanine, the CDR3 is 16 residues long. Only the CDR3 DNA is retained, 48 bases long and in frame from the first base. Concerning this clone itself: Its antigen remains undetermined. It has no much larger one-base neighbor in the sample; base qualities were not kept.

The method behind the library was the immunoSEQ multiplex PCR assay. For the multiplex PCR, a mixture combining 60 forward primers for TCR Vbeta segments and 13 reverse primers for TCR Jbeta segments was used. The CDR3 region of rearranged TCR beta genes was amplified from genomic DNA by a multiplex PCR assay. On the Illumina HiSeq System, the amplified TCR beta libraries were sequenced as 87-base-pair reads. For the original study's pipeline: A later analysis tallied about 77 million unique TCR beta chains across the 666 repertoires, and about 10 million of those chains were shared by two or more donors. To remove PCR and sequencing errors, raw reads were error-corrected and collapsed into unique sequences using a nearest-neighbor algorithm that merged closely related sequences. CDR3 sequences were aligned to IMGT reference sequences to assign V, D and J gene segments. Each retained sequence needed at least a six-nucleotide match to both a V gene segment and a J gene segment. Rearrangements were classified as productive when the CDR3 lacked stop codons and remained in frame with V and J, and all other rearrangements were classified as non-productive. CDR3 was defined according to IMGT convention as the region running from the second conserved V-encoded cysteine to the conserved J-encoded phenylalanine. The earlier analysis of some 600 of the donors excluded sequences that lacked an unambiguous match to a single V gene segment. In an earlier analysis of 587 of the donors, V segments were called functional above 56.7% productive rearrangements and were called segregating when the between-donor standard deviation exceeded 5%. A statistical classification framework was developed to diagnose cytomegalovirus status using the catalog of TCR beta chain sequences. In a later analysis, TCR nucleotide sequences were compared against IMGT/GENE-DB human TR gene sequences so that V and J genes could be assigned. The TCRdist pipeline was used in a later analysis to assign CDR3 sequences and most-parsimonious VDJ recombination scenarios. In a later analysis, each TCR beta chain was defined by its CDR3 amino acid sequence together with its V-gene family, and reads without a unique V-gene family were excluded. In a later analysis, 450 to 600 highly shared, low-generation-probability nucleotide sequences were removed to address suspected cross-contamination and a sequencing artifact. In a later analysis, a clonal expansion index was calculated for each public chain from normalized within-repertoire ranks of inferred template counts. In a later analysis, generation probabilities were computed with a VDJ recombination model fitted to out-of-frame rearrangements, and the resulting probabilities were checked against IGoR. In a later analysis, TCR-TCR, TCR-HLA and TCR-CMV co-occurrence was scored with hypergeometric tests, and a repertoire-size bias correction was applied to TCR pairs. To estimate false discovery rates, a later analysis permuted the HLA or CMV assignments 20 times. A later analysis grouped co-occurring TCRs with DBSCAN, adding TCRdist sequence similarity when clustering within HLA-allele-positive subsets. Repertoires with fewer than 30,000 or more than 120,000 public chains were left out of co-occurrence clustering, as were five repertoires with anomalous nucleotide sharing. TCRdb took this table from immuneACCESS and kept in-frame rearrangements with V and J called. Such tables lack part of the clones; where checked against another copy, unresolved V genes explain under half of the gap, and the rest is unexplained. From that table come the V and J calls and clone size; the DNA was used to work out D and trimming. The sample table holds tens of thousands of clones, of which roughly 76% were seen once. The ten largest make up roughly 7.9% of the sample.

The V and J genes are TRBV9 and TRBJ1-1; a weak D assignment points to TRBD1 (6 bases agree). Sequencing used PBMCs. This receptor was obtained from a woman aged 25-40 years in good health and CMV-seropositive. The encoded CDR3 is CASSVDRAAENTEAFF. The nucleotide sequence is given as TGTGCCAGCAGCGTAGACAGGGCGGCGGAGAACACTGAAGCTTTCTTT.